The T cell receptor beta chain under discussion was sequenced for a study of T cell responses to AZD1222 COVID-19 vaccine. Whole-study results and caveats: Targeting of unmutated variant regions was reportedly seen in nearly half of spike-specific TCRs. Baseline seropositives among AZD1222 recipients totaled only 5 or 6. Among vaccine-associated CD4 TCRs, coverage spanned spike, with dominance at 160-218 and 743-854. Clonal diversity was possibly underestimated, and white British individuals and females predominated among donors.

Germline values: CDR1 SGHDT, CDR2 YYEEEE. V shed 2 bases and J 8 bases; nucleotides not matched to a gene: 7. This CDR3 has 14 amino acids. Assay: immunoSEQ multiplex PCR; the TCRdb copy retains only in-frame clones and omits some. The sample consists of some 120,000 clones, about 91% of them appearing once. Details on this clone: Its target is unknown.

The clonotype originates from an adult who received the AZD1222 COVID-19 vaccine. The rearrangement links TRBV5-6 to TRBJ1-2; 9 positions match TRBD1. The sequenced sample was peripheral blood, obtained 28 days after the second AZD1222 dose. CDR3 nucleotide sequence: TGTGCCAGCAGCTTCGCCACAGGGGGCCGGGGCTACACCTTC. It is translated as CASSFATGGRGYTF.